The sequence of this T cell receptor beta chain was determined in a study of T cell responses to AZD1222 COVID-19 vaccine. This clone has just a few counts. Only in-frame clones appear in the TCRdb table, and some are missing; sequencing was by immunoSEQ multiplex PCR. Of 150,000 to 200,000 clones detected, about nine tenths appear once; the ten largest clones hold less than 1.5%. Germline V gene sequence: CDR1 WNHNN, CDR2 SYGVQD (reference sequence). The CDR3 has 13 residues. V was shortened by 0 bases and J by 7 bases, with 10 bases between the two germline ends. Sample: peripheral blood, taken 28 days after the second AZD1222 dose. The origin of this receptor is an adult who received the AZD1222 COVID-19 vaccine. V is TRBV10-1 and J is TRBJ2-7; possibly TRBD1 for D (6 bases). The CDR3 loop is CASSESGAEEQYF. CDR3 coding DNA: TGCGCCAGCAGTGAGTCGGGGGCAGAAGAGCAGTACTTC.